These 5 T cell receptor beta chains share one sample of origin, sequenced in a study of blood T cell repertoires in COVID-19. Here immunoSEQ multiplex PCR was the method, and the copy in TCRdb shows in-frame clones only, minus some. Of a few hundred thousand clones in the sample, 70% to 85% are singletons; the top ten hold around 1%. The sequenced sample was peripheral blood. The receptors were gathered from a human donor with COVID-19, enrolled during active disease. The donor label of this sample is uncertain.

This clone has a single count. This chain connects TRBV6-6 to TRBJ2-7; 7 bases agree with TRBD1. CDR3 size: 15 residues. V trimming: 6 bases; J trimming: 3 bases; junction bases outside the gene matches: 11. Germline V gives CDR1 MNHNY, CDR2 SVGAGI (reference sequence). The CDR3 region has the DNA TGTGCCAGCAGCGAAGGGACAGCTGGGATCTACGAGCAGTACTTC. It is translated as CASSEGTAGIYEQYF.

CDR3 sequence reads: CASSQGGSYNSPLHF. As DNA, the CDR3 is TGTGCCAGCAGCCAAGGGGGCTCCTATAATTCACCCCTCCACTTT. The rearrangement joins TRBV7-6 to TRBJ1-6; possibly TRBD1 for D (6 bases). The CDR3 length is 15 residues. V was cut by 5 bases and J by 0 bases, with 8 bases left in between. The germline CDR1 and CDR2 sequences are SGHVS and FNYEAQ.

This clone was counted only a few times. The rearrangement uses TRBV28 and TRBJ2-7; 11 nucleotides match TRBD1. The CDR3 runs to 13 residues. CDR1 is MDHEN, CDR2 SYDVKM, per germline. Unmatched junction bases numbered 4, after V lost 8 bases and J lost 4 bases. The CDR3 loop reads CASGQGAPYEQYF. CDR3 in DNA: TGTGCCAGCGGACAGGGGGCCCCGTACGAGCAGTACTTC.

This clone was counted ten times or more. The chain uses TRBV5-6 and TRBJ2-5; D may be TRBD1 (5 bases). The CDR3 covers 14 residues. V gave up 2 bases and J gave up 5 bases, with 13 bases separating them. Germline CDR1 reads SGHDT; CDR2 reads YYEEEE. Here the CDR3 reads CASSFAGLGETQYF. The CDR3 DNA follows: TGTGCCAGCAGCTTCGCAGGGTTGGGTGAGACCCAGTACTTC.

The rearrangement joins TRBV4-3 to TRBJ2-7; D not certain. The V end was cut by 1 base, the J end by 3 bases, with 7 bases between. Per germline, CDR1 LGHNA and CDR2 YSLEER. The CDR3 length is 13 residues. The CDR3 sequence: CASSQVISYEQYF. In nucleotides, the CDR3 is TGCGCCAGCAGCCAAGTGATCAGCTACGAGCAGTACTTC.